In its sample, the clone carrying this T cell receptor (beta chain) was seen many times. The data were obtained in a study of CD8+CD57+ T cells in acquired aplastic anemia. J gave up 6 bases and V 2 bases, and 13 bases lay outside the gene matches. Germline CDR1 MNHNY, CDR2 SVGAGI (reference sequence). CDR3 size: 19 residues. Using genomic DNA as the template, TCR beta VDJ and CDR3 profiling was carried out. One entry per CDR3 protein results from TCRdb running MiXCR on the reads. Of fewer than 250,000 distinct CDR3 sequences listed, around 59% were seen once; the top ten hold 15% to 20%. The chain is built from TRBV6-6 and TRBJ2-7; 16 positions match TRBD2. The material sequenced was sorted CD4+, CD8+, or CD8+CD57+ T cells (not recorded which) from PBMCs. The source is a human donor in good health, serving as a control. CDR3 DNA sequence: TGTGCCAGCAGTTACCTGATGGGACTAGCGGGGGGGCCATCTTCCGAGCAGTACTTC. Its translation is CASSYLMGLAGGPSSEQYF.